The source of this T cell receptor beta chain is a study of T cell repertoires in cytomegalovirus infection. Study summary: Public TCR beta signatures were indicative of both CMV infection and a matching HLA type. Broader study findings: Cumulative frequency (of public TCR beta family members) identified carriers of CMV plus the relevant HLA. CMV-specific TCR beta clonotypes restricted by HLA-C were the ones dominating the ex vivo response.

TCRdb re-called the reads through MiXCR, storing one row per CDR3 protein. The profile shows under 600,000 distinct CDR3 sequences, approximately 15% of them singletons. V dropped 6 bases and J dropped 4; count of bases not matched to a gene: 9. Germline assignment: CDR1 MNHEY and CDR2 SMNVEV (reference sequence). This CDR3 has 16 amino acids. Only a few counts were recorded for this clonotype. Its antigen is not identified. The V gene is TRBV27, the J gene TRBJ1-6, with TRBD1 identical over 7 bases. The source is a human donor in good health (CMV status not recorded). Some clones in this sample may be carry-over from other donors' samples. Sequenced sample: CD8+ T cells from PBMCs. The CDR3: CASRRTGTEYNSPLHF. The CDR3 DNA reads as TGTGCCAGCAGGAGGACCGGGACAGAGTATAATTCACCCCTCCACTTT.